The 27 T cell receptor beta chains reported below all come from one sample, sequenced in a study of chemoradiotherapy in HPV16-positive cancers. The protocol was immunoSEQ multiplex PCR, while the TCRdb copy is restricted to in-frame clones and leaves out a portion. The sample has 15,000 or so clones; more than 75% are singletons. The specimen was blood, collected from a patient who underwent chemoradiotherapy. These TCRs come from a human donor with HPV-associated anogenital cancer.

The CDR3 sequence is CASGQSSMTDTQYF. For the CDR3, the DNA is TGTGCCAGCGGCCAGTCTAGCATGACAGATACGCAGTATTTT. The V and J genes are TRBV7-2 and TRBJ2-3, with D perhaps matching TRBD2 (5 bases). Germline V gene data show CDR1 as SGHTA and CDR2 as FQGNSA. The CDR3 consists of 14 residues. V dropped 8 bases and J dropped 3 bases, with 15 bases sitting between them.

The chain recombines TRBV7-3 with TRBJ2-1; no clear D gene. V lost 5 bases to trimming and J lost 8 bases, with 10 bases between them. The CDR3 contains 12 residues. Germline CDR1 SGHTA, CDR2 FQGTGA. The CDR3 here is CASSPTGDEQFF. CDR3 coding DNA: TGTGCCAGCAGCCCCACGGGCGATGAGCAGTTCTTC. The full variable domain, with the rest looked up from reference TRBV7-3 and TRBJ2-1, is GAGVSQTPSNKVTEKGKYVELRCDPISGHTALYWYRQSLGQGPEFLIYFQGTGAADDSGLPNDRFFAVRPEGSVSTLKIQRTERGDSAVYLCASSPTGDEQFFGPGTRLTVL.

V usage is TRBV5-5 and J usage is TRBJ1-1, with TRBD1 matching over 7 bases. The V gene end was trimmed by 4 bases and the J gene end by 2 bases; junction bases not matched to a gene: 5. The CDR3 has 14 amino acids. Per the germline V gene, CDR1 is SGHKS and CDR2 is YYEKEE (reference sequence). CDR3 DNA: TGTGCCAGCAGCGAGAGGACAGGCAACACTGAAGCTTTCTTT. This gives the protein CASSERTGNTEAFF.

CDR3 loop: CASSSYRGEQYF. CDR3 DNA sequence: TGTGCCAGCAGTTCTTACAGGGGCGAGCAGTACTTC. This rearrangement joins TRBV27 to TRBJ2-7, with 7 bases identical to TRBD1. V gave up 4 bases and J gave up 6 bases; unmatched junction bases: 3. The germline gives CDR1 MNHEY, CDR2 SMNVEV (reference sequence). This CDR3 has 12 residues.

This rearrangement joins TRBV4-3 to TRBJ2-5; 8 bases align to TRBD2. Germline-derived CDR1 and CDR2 are LGHNA and YSLEER. Losses at the gene ends were 3 bases for V and 5 bases for J; bases not matched to a gene: 11. This CDR3 contains 16 residues. The CDR3 DNA is TGCGCCAGCAGCCATGGGCGGGAGGAGTCTACGGAGACCCAGTACTTC. Translating it yields CASSHGREESTETQYF.

The chain combines TRBV11-2 with TRBJ1-1; D may be TRBD1 (6 bases). The CDR3 has 15 residues. V was clipped by 0 bases and J by 5 bases, with 13 bases between them. Germline V CDR1 and CDR2: SGHAT, FQNNGV. The CDR3 nucleotides are TGTGCCAGCAGCTTAGAGGGAGGGGGATGGACTGAAGCTTTCTTT. Protein product: CASSLEGGGWTEAFF.

V gene TRBV6-4 combines with J gene TRBJ2-3; TRBD2 is a possible D gene (6 bases). The CDR3 runs 15 residues. V dropped 4 bases and J dropped 4 bases, with 15 bases sitting between them. Germline CDR1 and CDR2: MRHNA and SNTAGT. The CDR3 region is CASSGDSGNSDTQYF. As DNA, the CDR3 is TGTGCCAGCAGTGGGGACTCTGGCAACTCAGATACGCAGTATTTT.

The chain employs TRBV9 and TRBJ2-7; either TRBD1 or TRBD2 may supply D (5 bases each). This CDR3 is built from 15 residues. V shed 7 bases and J shed 6 bases, with 23 bases lying between them. Per the germline V gene, CDR1 is SGDLS and CDR2 is YYNGEE. The CDR3, as DNA: TGTGCCAGCGAAAGAGGGCAGGGTGGAGCCGGCGAGCAGTACTTC. Amino acids: CASERGQGGAGEQYF.

The V gene is TRBV4-1, the J gene TRBJ1-2, with 8 bases aligning to TRBD1. Germline-derived CDR1 and CDR2 are MGHRA and YSYEKL. This CDR3 region has 15 residues. V lost 4 bases and J lost 2; bases outside the gene matches: 6. In DNA, the CDR3 is TGCGCCAGCAGCCCTCGGACAGGGCCGAACTATGGCTACACCTTC. This codes for CASSPRTGPNYGYTF.

This sequence joins TRBV5-1 and TRBJ2-7, with TRBD2 matching 8 bases. J lost 1 base, V lost 2 bases, and 14 bases had no gene match. This CDR3 comprises 18 residues. The V gene's germline CDR1 is SGHRS and CDR2 YFSETQ. In DNA form, the CDR3 reads TGCGCCAGCAGCTTCGTGTCCAGCGGGAGCGAAGCTTCCTACGAGCAGTACTTC. Translation: CASSFVSSGSEASYEQYF.

The chain combines TRBV29-1 with TRBJ2-7; D not resolved. The CDR3 contains 13 residues. CDR1 and CDR2 (germline): SQVTM, ANQGSEA. Trimming shortened V by 3 bases and J by 6 bases, and 15 bases separated the two germline ends. The CDR3 DNA reads as TGCAGCGTTGAGCCGAGCAGGTCGGGCGAGCAGTACTTC. Translated, it gives CSVEPSRSGEQYF.

The chain links TRBV19 to TRBJ1-2; D remains ambiguous. Trimming took off 0 bases at V and 8 bases at J, with 13 bases between the two ends. This CDR3 contains 14 residues. In germline, CDR1 is LNHDA, CDR2 SQIVND (reference sequence). CDR3 region: CASSIEVTTGGYTF. The CDR3 DNA sequence: TGTGCCAGTAGTATAGAGGTCACCACTGGGGGCTACACCTTC.

The rearrangement uses TRBV7-3 and TRBJ1-2, with D maybe TRBD1 (5 bases). Germline CDR1 reads SGHTA; CDR2 reads FQGTGA. The ends were cut back, 5 bases at V and 0 bases at J, with 10 bases in the middle. This CDR3 contains 14 residues. In nucleotides, the CDR3 is TGTGCCAGCAGCCCAGAGGGGTCTAACTATGGCTACACCTTC. Translation gives CASSPEGSNYGYTF.

The chain combines TRBV14 with TRBJ2-5; 8 bases match TRBD1. Germline CDR1 and CDR2: SGHDN and FVKESK. The V segment lost 4 bases and the J segment 4 bases; nucleotides outside the gene matches: 14. CDR3 length equals 17 residues. The chain's CDR3 is CASSPQGAPSLGETQYF. The CDR3 DNA is TGTGCCAGCAGCCCCCAGGGGGCGCCGTCCCTGGGAGAGACCCAGTACTTC. Complete variable domain (other parts from reference TRBV14 and TRBJ2-5): EAGVTQFPSHSVIEKGQTVTLRCDPISGHDNLYWYRRVMGKEIKFLLHFVKESKQDESGMPNNRFLAERTGGTYSTLKVQPAELEDSGVYFCASSPQGAPSLGETQYFGPGTRLLVL.

The V gene is TRBV6-4, the J gene TRBJ1-1, with a weak D call TRBD1 (5 bases). The V gene lost 6 bases and the J gene lost 1 base, with 9 bases spanning the gap. Germline CDR1 MRHNA, CDR2 SNTAGT. This CDR3 has 13 residues. The CDR3 coding sequence is TGTGCCAGCAGCCAGACAGCGAACACTGAAGCTTTCTTT. This sequence encodes CASSQTANTEAFF.

This chain uses TRBV11-3 with TRBJ1-2, with no clear D. Germline assignment: CDR1 SGHNT and CDR2 YENEEA. V was cut by 1 base and J by 9 bases, with 9 bases left in between. The CDR3 loop spans 12 amino acids. CDR3 in amino acids: CASSLGIDSYTF. CDR3 in DNA: TGTGCCAGCAGCTTAGGTATAGACAGCTACACCTTC.

This chain connects TRBV2 to TRBJ2-7; D uncertain. The CDR3 is made up of 13 amino acids. Trimming took 6 bases from V and 2 from J, leaving 11 bases between them. Germline CDR1 and CDR2: SNHLY and FYNNEI. The CDR3 DNA reads TGTGCCAGCAGCTACGGGCCAGCCTACGAGCAGTACTTC. Its translation is CASSYGPAYEQYF.

V and J are TRBV30 and TRBJ1-3; D remains unclear. This CDR3 is built from 17 residues. V lost 5 bases to trimming and J lost 4 bases, with 24 bases between them. Germline lookup yields CDR1 GTSNPN and CDR2 SVGIG (reference sequence). CDR3 in DNA: TGTGCCTGGGAGATTCTCCCGCGAAGATCAGCAGGAAACACCATATATTTT. This gives the protein CAWEILPRRSAGNTIYF.

This clone was seen a single time. The chain uses TRBV5-1 and TRBJ1-3; D is unclear. The germline CDR1 and CDR2 sequences are SGHRS and YFSETQ. Trimming cost V 0 bases and J 0 bases, with 7 bases left between them. The CDR3 runs to 15 residues. The chain's CDR3 is CASSLGAASGNTIYF. The DNA for the CDR3 is TGCGCCAGCAGCTTGGGGGCAGCCTCTGGAAACACCATATATTTT.

V is TRBV7-3 and J is TRBJ2-3; the match to TRBD1 covers 7 bases. V dropped 6 bases and J dropped 0; count of bases not matched to a gene: 6. Germline CDR1 SGHTA, CDR2 FQGTGA. CDR3 size: 15 residues. This CDR3 is CASSLTGASTDTQYF. Here the CDR3 DNA reads TGTGCCAGCAGTCTCACAGGGGCGAGCACAGATACGCAGTATTTT.

V and J are TRBV18 and TRBJ1-2; perhaps TRBD1 as D (5 bases). The ends were cut back, 2 bases at V and 5 bases at J, with 24 bases in the middle. Germline CDR1 and CDR2: KGHSH and LQKENI. The CDR3 runs 18 residues. CDR3 nucleotides: TGTGCCAGCTCACCAGGCCCTGAGTCAGGGAGGGGTCGGTATGGCTACACCTTC. Protein product: CASSPGPESGRGRYGYTF.

This clone came up once. The chain joins TRBV7-9 to TRBJ1-2; TRBD1 agrees at 7 bases. Germline lookup yields CDR1 SEHNR and CDR2 FQNEAQ (reference sequence). CDR3 length equals 15 residues. V lost 1 base and J lost 6; bases outside the gene matches: 8. This CDR3 is CASSLDVTGSHGYTF. The CDR3 DNA reads TGTGCCAGCAGCTTAGATGTGACAGGGAGTCATGGCTACACCTTC.

The CDR3 nucleotides read TGTGCCAGCAGCCCCTCAGCCGGTGGTGGCTATGGCTACACCTTC. Its translation is CASSPSAGGGYGYTF. The chain recombines TRBV11-3 with TRBJ1-2; D gene uncertain. This CDR3 comprises 15 residues. CDR1 SGHNT and CDR2 YENEEA come from the germline V gene. V lost 5 bases to trimming and J lost 4 bases, with 17 bases between them.

The chain carries TRBV27 and TRBJ1-1; D unclear. Germline loops: CDR1 MNHEY, CDR2 SMNVEV (reference sequence). The CDR3 extends over 12 amino acids. V was trimmed by 1 base and J by 6 bases, leaving 6 bases between them. CDR3 residues: CASSLFGSEAFF. The CDR3 DNA sequence: TGTGCCAGCAGTTTATTCGGTTCTGAAGCTTTCTTT.

V gene TRBV30 combines with J gene TRBJ2-7; 11 bases match TRBD1. V lost 6 bases, J lost 2 bases, and 9 bases stayed unmatched. CDR3 size: 15 residues. Germline values: CDR1 GTSNPN, CDR2 SVGIG (reference sequence). The DNA for the CDR3 is TGTGCCTGCGTGGCCTGGGGACAGGGGGCCTACGAGCAGTACTTC. This encodes CACVAWGQGAYEQYF.

The V gene is TRBV5-1, the J gene TRBJ2-5, with TRBD2 matching 10 bases. Germline trimming cut 2 bases from V and 3 bases from J; bases unmatched to any gene: 7. Germline V lookup: CDR1 SGHRS, CDR2 YFSETQ. CDR3 length equals 16 residues. CDR3 sequence (DNA): TGCGCCAGCAGCTTTGACCAGCGGGGGGGCGAAGAGACCCAGTACTTC. Amino acid sequence: CASSFDQRGGEETQYF.

This chain joins TRBV9 and TRBJ2-3; no definite D call. V lost 4 bases to trimming and J lost 0 bases, with 12 bases between them. In germline, CDR1 is SGDLS, CDR2 YYNGEE. The CDR3 is 15 residues long. CDR3 protein: CASSPRLGSTDTQYF. CDR3 DNA: TGTGCCAGCAGCCCCCGACTGGGCAGCACAGATACGCAGTATTTT.